These T cell receptor beta chains were read from a single sample in a study of Ad26.COV2.S vaccination and SARS-CoV-2 variants. Generated by immunoSEQ multiplex PCR, the TCRdb table keeps only in-frame clones and is missing some. The table includes approximately 300,000 clones, more than 70% detected once. The sample consisted of peripheral blood, taken in a trial of Ad26.COV2.S vaccine versus placebo. These receptors all come from a person between 18 and 65 years old who received the Ad26.COV2.S COVID-19 vaccine or a placebo. Both conserved end residues are part of each CDR3. D genes are given only for firm matches. Expanded clones are given a class, and other clones once, few, many or no size at all.

D gene: TRBD1; clone size: .; V gene: TRBV9; J gene: TRBJ2-7; CDR3 protein: CASSPMTGGTYEQYF; CDR3 DNA: TGTGCCAGCAGCCCCATGACAGGGGGGACCTACGAGCAGTACTTC
D gene: TRBD1; clone size: .; V gene: TRBV5-1; J gene: TRBJ2-3; CDR3 protein: CASSTTGGAEADTQYF; CDR3 DNA: TGCGCCAGCAGCACTACAGGGGGCGCGGAGGCAGATACGCAGTATTTT
D gene: .; clone size: .; V gene: TRBV5-4; J gene: TRBJ1-5; CDR3 protein: CASSISGPLYSNQPQHF; CDR3 DNA: TGTGCCAGCAGCATATCCGGGCCCCTTTATAGCAATCAGCCCCAGCATTTT
D gene: .; clone size: .; V gene: TRBV19; J gene: TRBJ1-1; CDR3 protein: CASTKAGLNTEAFF; CDR3 DNA: TGTGCCAGTACGAAGGCAGGGTTGAACACTGAAGCTTTCTTT
D gene: .; clone size: .; V gene: TRBV19; J gene: TRBJ1-5; CDR3 protein: CASRQALREGVDQPQHF; CDR3 DNA: TGTGCCAGTAGACAAGCACTTCGGGAGGGGGTCGATCAGCCCCAGCATTTT
D gene: .; clone size: .; V gene: TRBV9; J gene: TRBJ2-4; CDR3 protein: CASSVAVGEAKNIQYF; CDR3 DNA: TGTGCCAGCAGCGTAGCAGTCGGGGAAGCCAAAAACATTCAGTACTTC
D gene: .; clone size: .; V gene: TRBV6-2/TRBV6-3; J gene: TRBJ1-2; CDR3 protein: CASSYGSHRMYGYTF; CDR3 DNA: TGTGCCAGCAGTTATGGGTCACACCGTATGTATGGCTACACCTTC
D gene: TRBD1; clone size: .; V gene: TRBV5-4; J gene: TRBJ2-5; CDR3 protein: CASSATRGETQYF; CDR3 DNA: TGTGCCAGCAGCGCTACCAGGGGGGAGACCCAGTACTTC
D gene: TRBD1; clone size: .; V gene: TRBV5-8; J gene: TRBJ2-1; CDR3 protein: CASSLDRVSEQFF; CDR3 DNA: TGTGCCAGCAGCCTGGACAGGGTCAGTGAGCAGTTCTTC
D gene: TRBD2; clone size: .; V gene: TRBV18; J gene: TRBJ2-1; CDR3 protein: CASSPASGAHNEQFF; CDR3 DNA: TGTGCCAGCTCACCGGCTAGCGGGGCCCACAATGAGCAGTTCTTC
D gene: TRBD1; clone size: .; V gene: TRBV18; J gene: TRBJ1-4; CDR3 protein: CASSLDREELFF; CDR3 DNA: TGTGCCAGCTCACTTGACAGGGAGGAACTGTTTTTT
D gene: TRBD2; clone size: once; V gene: TRBV30; J gene: TRBJ2-2; CDR3 protein: CAWSVGAGGLTGELFF; CDR3 DNA: TGTGCCTGGAGTGTGGGAGCGGGGGGGCTCACCGGGGAGCTGTTTTTT
D gene: .; clone size: .; V gene: TRBV5-5; J gene: TRBJ1-4; CDR3 protein: CASSLLPREKLFF; CDR3 DNA: TGTGCCAGCAGCCTTCTCCCTCGGGAAAAACTGTTTTTT
D gene: .; clone size: once; V gene: TRBV3-1/TRBV3-2; J gene: TRBJ1-2; CDR3 protein: CASSQGGPSGAGYTF; CDR3 DNA: TGTGCCAGCAGCCAAGGAGGCCCGTCGGGGGCTGGCTACACCTTC
D gene: .; clone size: once; V gene: TRBV5-6; J gene: TRBJ1-2; CDR3 protein: CASSSGGGAEGYTF; CDR3 DNA: TGTGCCAGCAGTAGCGGCGGCGGGGCTGAGGGCTACACCTTC
D gene: TRBD1; clone size: .; V gene: TRBV4-1; J gene: TRBJ1-3; CDR3 protein: CASSQDDRDGNTIYF; CDR3 DNA: TGCGCCAGCAGCCAAGATGACAGGGACGGGAACACCATATATTTT
D gene: .; clone size: .; V gene: TRBV6-5; J gene: TRBJ2-3; CDR3 protein: CASRGNPDTQYF; CDR3 DNA: TGTGCCAGCAGGGGCAACCCAGATACGCAGTATTTT
D gene: .; clone size: .; V gene: TRBV18; J gene: TRBJ1-2; CDR3 protein: CASSPPGGSNYGYTF; CDR3 DNA: TGTGCCAGCTCACCACCTGGAGGTTCTAACTATGGCTACACCTTC
D gene: .; clone size: few; V gene: TRBV19; J gene: TRBJ1-1; CDR3 protein: CASSTTENTEAFF; CDR3 DNA: TGTGCCAGTAGTACGACAGAGAACACTGAAGCTTTCTTT
D gene: TRBD1; clone size: .; V gene: TRBV27; J gene: TRBJ1-3; CDR3 protein: CASSLRQGGGNTIYF; CDR3 DNA: TGTGCCAGCAGTCTCCGACAGGGCGGCGGAAACACCATATATTTT
D gene: TRBD1; clone size: .; V gene: TRBV7-9; J gene: TRBJ1-1; CDR3 protein: CASSPQGTGGRTEAFF; CDR3 DNA: TGTGCCAGCAGCCCCCAGGGGACAGGGGGCCGAACTGAAGCTTTCTTT
D gene: .; clone size: .; V gene: TRBV24-1; J gene: TRBJ2-1; CDR3 protein: CATSDPQGNEQFF; CDR3 DNA: TGTGCCACCAGTGATCCACAGGGTAATGAGCAGTTCTTC
D gene: .; clone size: .; V gene: TRBV5-4; J gene: TRBJ1-2; CDR3 protein: CASSPGTDYTYGYTF; CDR3 DNA: TGTGCCAGCAGCCCGGGGACCGACTATACCTATGGCTACACCTTC
D gene: .; clone size: .; V gene: TRBV6-1; J gene: TRBJ1-6; CDR3 protein: CASSEALGGNSPLHF; CDR3 DNA: TGTGCCAGCAGTGAAGCGCTTGGGGGCAATTCACCCCTCCACTTT
D gene: TRBD1; clone size: .; V gene: TRBV2; J gene: TRBJ1-6; CDR3 protein: CASHRGSYNSPLHF; CDR3 DNA: TGTGCCAGTCACAGGGGCTCCTATAATTCACCCCTCCACTTT
D gene: TRBD1; clone size: .; V gene: TRBV4-3; J gene: TRBJ1-1; CDR3 protein: CASSQGAGQGAEAFF; CDR3 DNA: TGCGCCAGCAGCCAAGGGGCTGGACAGGGGGCTGAAGCTTTCTTT
D gene: .; clone size: .; V gene: TRBV19; J gene: TRBJ1-5; CDR3 protein: CASSITTRQSSNQPQHF; CDR3 DNA: TGTGCCAGTAGTATAACAACCCGACAAAGTAGCAATCAGCCCCAGCATTTT
D gene: .; clone size: .; V gene: TRBV3-1/TRBV3-2; J gene: TRBJ2-7; CDR3 protein: CASSQESADTSYEQYF; CDR3 DNA: TGTGCCAGCAGCCAAGAATCGGCAGATACATCCTACGAGCAGTACTTC
D gene: TRBD1; clone size: .; V gene: TRBV5-1; J gene: TRBJ2-5; CDR3 protein: CASSLQGAQETQYF; CDR3 DNA: TGCGCCAGCAGCTTGCAGGGGGCCCAAGAGACCCAGTACTTC